This T cell receptor (beta chain) originates from a study of blood T cell repertoires in COVID-19. V shed 7 bases and J shed 4 bases, with 16 bases lying between them. The germline CDR1 and CDR2 sequences are LNHDA and SQIVND (reference sequence). The CDR3 extends over 14 amino acids. This clone was recorded once. Assay: immunoSEQ multiplex PCR; the TCRdb copy retains only in-frame clones and omits some. This sample carries approximately 150,000 clones, over 80% of them seen once, and the ten largest clones take 1.7%. The sample comprised peripheral blood. The chain couples TRBV19 to TRBJ1-1; possibly TRBD1 for D (6 bases). The clonotype originates from a woman between 50 and 59 years old with acute or convalescent COVID-19. Here the CDR3 reads CASKAGVQGTEAFF. CDR3 sequence (DNA): TGTGCCAGTAAGGCAGGGGTTCAGGGCACTGAAGCTTTCTTT.